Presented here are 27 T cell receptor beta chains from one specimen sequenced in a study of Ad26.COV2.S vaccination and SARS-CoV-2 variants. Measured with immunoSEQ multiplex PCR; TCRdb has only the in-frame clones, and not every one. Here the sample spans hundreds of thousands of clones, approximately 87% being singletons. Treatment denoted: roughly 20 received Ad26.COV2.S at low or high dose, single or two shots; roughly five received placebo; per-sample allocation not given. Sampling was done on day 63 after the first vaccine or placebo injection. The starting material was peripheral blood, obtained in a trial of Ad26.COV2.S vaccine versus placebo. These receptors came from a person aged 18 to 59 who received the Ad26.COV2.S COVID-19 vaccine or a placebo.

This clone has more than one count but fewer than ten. CDR3: CASSQSPTGLEGQFF. The CDR3 nucleotides read TGCGCCAGCAGCCAAAGTCCCACCGGGCTCGAAGGTCAGTTCTTC. The chain is built from TRBV4-1 and TRBJ2-1; D is uncertain. The germline CDR1 and CDR2 sequences are MGHRA and YSYEKL. The CDR3 has 15 amino acids. Trimming pared 2 bases from V and 13 bases from J, leaving 21 bases between.

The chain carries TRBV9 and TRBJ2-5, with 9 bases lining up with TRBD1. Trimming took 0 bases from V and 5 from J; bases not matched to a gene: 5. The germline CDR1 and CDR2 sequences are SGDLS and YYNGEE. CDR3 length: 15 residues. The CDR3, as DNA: TGTGCCAGCAGCGTAGACTCGGGGACAGGGGAGACCCAGTACTTC. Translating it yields CASSVDSGTGETQYF.

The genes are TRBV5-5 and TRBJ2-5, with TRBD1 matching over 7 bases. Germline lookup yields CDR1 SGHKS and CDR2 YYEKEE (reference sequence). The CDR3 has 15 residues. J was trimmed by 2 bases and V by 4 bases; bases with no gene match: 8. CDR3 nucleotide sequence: TGTGCCAGCAGCCTGCATGACAGGGAGCAAGAGACCCAGTACTTC. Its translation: CASSLHDREQETQYF.

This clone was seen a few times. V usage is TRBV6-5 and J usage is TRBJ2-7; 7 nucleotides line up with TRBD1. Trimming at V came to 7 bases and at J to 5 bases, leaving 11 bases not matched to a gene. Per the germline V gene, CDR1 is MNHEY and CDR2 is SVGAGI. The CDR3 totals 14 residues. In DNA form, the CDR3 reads TGTGCCAGCAAGCAAAGACAGGGTTACCACGAGCAGTACTTC. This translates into CASKQRQGYHEQYF.

The CDR3 DNA sequence: TGTGCCAGCTCGTTGGGCAGGGTGAAGAACGAGCAGTACTTC. Residues: CASSLGRVKNEQYF. This chain connects TRBV6-5 to TRBJ2-7; weak D call: TRBD1 (5 bases). The CDR3 sequence is 14 residues long. V dropped 8 bases and J dropped 5 bases, with 19 bases sitting between them. The germline V gene encodes CDR1 MNHEY and CDR2 SVGAGI.

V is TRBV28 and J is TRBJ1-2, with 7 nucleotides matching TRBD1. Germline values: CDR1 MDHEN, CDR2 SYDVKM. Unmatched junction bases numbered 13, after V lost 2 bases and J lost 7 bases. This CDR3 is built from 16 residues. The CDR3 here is CASSLLSITNRGGYTF. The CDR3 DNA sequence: TGTGCCAGCAGTTTACTTTCGATTACCAACAGGGGTGGCTACACCTTC.

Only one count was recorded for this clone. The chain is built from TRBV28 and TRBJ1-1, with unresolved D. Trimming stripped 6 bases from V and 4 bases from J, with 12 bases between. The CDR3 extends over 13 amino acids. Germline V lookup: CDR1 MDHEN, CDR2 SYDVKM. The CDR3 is CASRGRFSTEAFF. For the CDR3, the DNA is TGTGCCAGCAGAGGCCGGTTCAGCACTGAAGCTTTCTTT.

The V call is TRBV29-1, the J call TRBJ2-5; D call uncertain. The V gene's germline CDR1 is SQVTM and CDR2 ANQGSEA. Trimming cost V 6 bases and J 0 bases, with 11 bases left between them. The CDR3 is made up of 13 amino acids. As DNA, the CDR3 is TGCAGCGTAGCGTTGGAAGACCAAGAGACCCAGTACTTC. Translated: CSVALEDQETQYF.

The CDR3 region has the DNA TGTGCCAGCAGACCTCCTAGCGGGAGTAACTACGAGCAGTACTTC. Its translation is CASRPPSGSNYEQYF. The chain uses TRBV7-9 and TRBJ2-7; TRBD2 matches 10 bases. After removal of 6 bases from V and 3 bases from J, the junction contained 8 bases not matched to a gene. Per the germline V gene, CDR1 is SEHNR and CDR2 is FQNEAQ (reference sequence). The CDR3 loop spans 15 amino acids.

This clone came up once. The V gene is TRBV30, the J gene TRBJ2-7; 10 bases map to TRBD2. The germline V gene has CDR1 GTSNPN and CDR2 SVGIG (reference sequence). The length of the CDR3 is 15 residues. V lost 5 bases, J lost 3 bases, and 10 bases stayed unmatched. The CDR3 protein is CAWARETSGNYEQYF. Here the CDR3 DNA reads TGTGCCTGGGCTAGGGAAACTAGCGGGAACTACGAGCAGTACTTC.

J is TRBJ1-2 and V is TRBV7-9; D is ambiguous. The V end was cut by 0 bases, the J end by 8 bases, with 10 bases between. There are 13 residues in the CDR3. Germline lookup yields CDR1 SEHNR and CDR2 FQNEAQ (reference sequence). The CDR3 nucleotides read TGTGCCAGCAGCTTAGCATCGGACTGGGGCTACACCTTC. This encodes CASSLASDWGYTF.

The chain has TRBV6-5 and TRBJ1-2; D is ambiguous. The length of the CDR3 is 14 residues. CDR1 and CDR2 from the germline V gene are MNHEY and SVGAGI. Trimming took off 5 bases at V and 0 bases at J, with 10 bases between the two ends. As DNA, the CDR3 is TGTGCCAGCAGTCGGGATTTAGCTAACTATGGCTACACCTTC. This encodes CASSRDLANYGYTF.

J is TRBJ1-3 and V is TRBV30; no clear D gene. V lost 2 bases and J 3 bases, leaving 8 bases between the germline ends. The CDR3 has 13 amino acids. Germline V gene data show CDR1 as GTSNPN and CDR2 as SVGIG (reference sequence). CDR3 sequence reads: CAWSPFDGNTIYF. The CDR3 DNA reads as TGTGCCTGGAGTCCCTTTGATGGAAACACCATATATTTT.

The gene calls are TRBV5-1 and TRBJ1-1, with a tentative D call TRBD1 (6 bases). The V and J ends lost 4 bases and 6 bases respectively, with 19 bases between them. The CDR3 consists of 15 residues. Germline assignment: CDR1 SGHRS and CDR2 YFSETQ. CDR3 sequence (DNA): TGCGCCAGCAGCACCACAGGGTGGGGCTACGCTGAAGCTTTCTTT. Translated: CASSTTGWGYAEAFF.

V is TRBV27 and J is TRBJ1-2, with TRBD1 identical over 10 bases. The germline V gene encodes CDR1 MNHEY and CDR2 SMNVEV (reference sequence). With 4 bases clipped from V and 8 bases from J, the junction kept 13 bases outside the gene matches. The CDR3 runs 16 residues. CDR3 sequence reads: CASSSAGTGERWGYTF. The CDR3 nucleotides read TGTGCCAGCAGTTCCGCCGGGACAGGGGAAAGATGGGGCTACACCTTC.

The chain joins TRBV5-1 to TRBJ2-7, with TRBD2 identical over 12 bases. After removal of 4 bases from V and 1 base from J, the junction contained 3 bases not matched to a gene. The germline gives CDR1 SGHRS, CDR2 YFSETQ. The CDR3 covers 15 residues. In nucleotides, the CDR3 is TGCGCCAGCAGCACGACTAGCGGGGGATCCTACGAGCAGTACTTC. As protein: CASSTTSGGSYEQYF. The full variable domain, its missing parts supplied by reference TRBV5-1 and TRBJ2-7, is KAGVTQTPRYLIKTRGQQVTLSCSPISGHRSVSWYQQTPGQGLQFLFEYFSETQRNKGNFPGRFSGRQFSNSRSEMNVSTLELGDSALYLCASSTTSGGSYEQYFGPGTRLTVT.

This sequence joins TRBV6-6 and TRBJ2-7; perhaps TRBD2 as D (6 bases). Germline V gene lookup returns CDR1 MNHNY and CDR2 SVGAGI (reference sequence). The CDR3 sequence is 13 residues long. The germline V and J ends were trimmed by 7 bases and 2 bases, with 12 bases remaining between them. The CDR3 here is CASMVAGTYEQYF. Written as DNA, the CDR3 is TGTGCCAGCATGGTTGCGGGGACCTACGAGCAGTACTTC.

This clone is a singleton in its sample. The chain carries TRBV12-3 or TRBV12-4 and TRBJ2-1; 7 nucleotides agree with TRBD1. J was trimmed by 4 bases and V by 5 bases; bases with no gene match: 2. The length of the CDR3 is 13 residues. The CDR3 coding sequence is TGTGCCAGCAGTCGGGACAGATACAATGAGCAGTTCTTC. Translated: CASSRDRYNEQFF.

Here the CDR3 DNA reads TGTGCCAGCAGCTTTCGCGGGAACACTGAAGCTTTCTTT. It is translated as CASSFRGNTEAFF. This sequence joins TRBV7-3 and TRBJ1-1; D is uncertain. The germline CDR1 and CDR2 sequences are SGHTA and FQGTGA. Deletions cut 3 bases from V and 1 base from J, with 6 bases between. The CDR3 consists of 13 residues.

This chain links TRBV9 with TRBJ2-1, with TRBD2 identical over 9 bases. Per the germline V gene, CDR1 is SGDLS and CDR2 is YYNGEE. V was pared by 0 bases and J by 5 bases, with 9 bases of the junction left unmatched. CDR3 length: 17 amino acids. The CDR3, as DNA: TGTGCCAGCAGCGTAGGGATTGGGGGACTAGCTCACAATGAGCAGTTCTTC. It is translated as CASSVGIGGLAHNEQFF.

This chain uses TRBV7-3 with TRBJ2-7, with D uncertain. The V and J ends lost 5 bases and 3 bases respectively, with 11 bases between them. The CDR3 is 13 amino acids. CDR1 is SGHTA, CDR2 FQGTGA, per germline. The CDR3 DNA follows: TGTGCCAGCAGCCCGCGAGAAGGCTACGAGCAGTACTTC. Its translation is CASSPREGYEQYF.

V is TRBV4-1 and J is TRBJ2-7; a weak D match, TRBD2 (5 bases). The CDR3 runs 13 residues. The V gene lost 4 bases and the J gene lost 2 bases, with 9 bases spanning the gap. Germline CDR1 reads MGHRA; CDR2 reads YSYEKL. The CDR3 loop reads CASSPREAYEQYF. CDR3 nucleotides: TGCGCCAGCAGCCCCCGGGAAGCCTACGAGCAGTACTTC.

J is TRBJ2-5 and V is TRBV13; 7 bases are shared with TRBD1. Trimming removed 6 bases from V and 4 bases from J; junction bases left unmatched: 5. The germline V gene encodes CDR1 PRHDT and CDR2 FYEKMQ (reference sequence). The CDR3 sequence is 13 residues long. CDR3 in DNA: TGTGCCAGCAGTTTGACAGGGCCAGAGACCCAGTACTTC. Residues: CASSLTGPETQYF.

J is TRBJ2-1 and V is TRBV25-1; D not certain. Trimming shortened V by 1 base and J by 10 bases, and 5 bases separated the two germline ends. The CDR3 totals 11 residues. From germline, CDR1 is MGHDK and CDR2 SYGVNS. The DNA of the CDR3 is TGTGCCAGCAGTGAATGGGCAGAGCAGTTCTTC. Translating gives CASSEWAEQFF.

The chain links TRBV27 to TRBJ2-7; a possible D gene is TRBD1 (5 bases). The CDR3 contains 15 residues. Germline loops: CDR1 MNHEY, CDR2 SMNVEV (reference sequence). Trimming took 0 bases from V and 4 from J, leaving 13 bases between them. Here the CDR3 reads CASSLSSRARYEQYF. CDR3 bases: TGTGCCAGCAGTTTATCAAGCAGGGCGAGGTACGAGCAGTACTTC.

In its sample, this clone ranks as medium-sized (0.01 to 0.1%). This CDR3 is CASSETGGAGANVLTF. CDR3 in DNA: TGTGCCAGCAGTGAGACAGGGGGCGCTGGGGCCAACGTCCTGACTTTC. The chain carries TRBV6-4 and TRBJ2-6; 10 nucleotides line up with TRBD1. With V trimmed by 3 bases and J by 2 bases, 1 base remained unmatched. The germline CDR1 and CDR2 sequences are MRHNA and SNTAGT. The CDR3 has 16 residues.

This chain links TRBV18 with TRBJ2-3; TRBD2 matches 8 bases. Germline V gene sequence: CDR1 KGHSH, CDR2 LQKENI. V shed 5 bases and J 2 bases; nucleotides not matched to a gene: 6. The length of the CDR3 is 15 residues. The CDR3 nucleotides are TGTGCCAGCTCAGATAGCGGGGCGCACACAGATACGCAGTATTTT. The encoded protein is CASSDSGAHTDTQYF.